This entry lists 21 T cell receptor beta chains sequenced from one sample in a study of human T cells and chemical hapten exposure. This sample's time point: patch test 2, 6 weeks after DPC sensitization. Treatment meaning: therapeutic diphenylcyclopropenone sensitization with weekly scalp DPC. TCRdb ran MiXCR on the RACE reads and lists one entry per CDR3 protein. This sample yields nearly 95,000 distinct CDR3 sequences, of which 9.5% to 11% are seen a single time; around 2.1% belongs to the top ten. The sequences come from whole blood, collected in connection with sensitization to the hapten diphenylcyclopropenone (DPC). The receptor source for this set is a man aged 35 to 55 with alopecia areata. Some clones in this sample may be carry-over from other donors' samples.

The table lists this clonotype with many counts. J is TRBJ1-4 and V is TRBV29-1; D may be TRBD1 (6 bases). V was shortened by 7 bases and J by 5 bases, with 14 bases between the two germline ends. Germline loops: CDR1 SQVTM, CDR2 ANQGSEA. CDR3 length: 13 residues. The CDR3 spells CSADGGQNEKLFF. The CDR3 DNA is TGCAGCGCCGACGGGGGACAAAATGAAAAACTGTTTTTT.

This chain joins TRBV5-1 and TRBJ1-1; TRBD1 is a possible D gene (6 bases). This CDR3 comprises 13 residues. The germline V gene has CDR1 SGHRS and CDR2 YFSETQ. Between the trimmed V and J ends, which lost 3 bases and 1 base, there was a span of 7 bases. CDR3 coding DNA: TGCGCCAGCAGCTGGGACACGAACACTGAAGCTTTCTTT. Protein product: CASSWDTNTEAFF.

This clonotype was recorded once. V gene TRBV5-8 combines with J gene TRBJ1-2; D unclear. CDR1 is SGHTS and CDR2 is YDEGEE in the germline V gene. The germline V and J ends were trimmed by 6 bases and 5 bases, with 17 bases remaining between them. The CDR3 spans 14 residues. In nucleotides, the CDR3 is TGTGCCAGCACCGTTAAGGCCACTGGGTATGGCTACACCTTC. This gives the protein CASTVKATGYGYTF.

This clonotype was counted only a few times. The chain recombines TRBV18 with TRBJ2-3, with TRBD2 as a possible D gene (6 bases). Germline-derived CDR1 and CDR2 are KGHSH and LQKENI. The V end lost 6 bases, the J end lost 0 bases, and 22 bases lay between the germline ends. The CDR3 is 18 amino acids. The DNA for the CDR3 is TGTGCCAGCTCCACCGAAATAGCGGCTACCTTTAGCACAGATACGCAGTATTTT. It yields the protein CASSTEIAATFSTDTQYF.

CDR3 in amino acids: CASRSGGEEQYF. As DNA, the CDR3 is TGTGCCAGCAGATCCGGGGGAGAGGAGCAGTACTTC. The chain employs TRBV28 and TRBJ2-7, with D possibly matching TRBD2 (6 bases). Deletions cut 6 bases from V and 7 bases from J, with 13 bases between. Per germline, CDR1 MDHEN and CDR2 SYDVKM. The CDR3 sequence is 12 residues long.

This clonotype was detected only a few times. This chain joins TRBV11-2 and TRBJ2-3, with a weak D call TRBD2 (6 bases). The CDR3 contains 14 residues. Germline CDR1 SGHAT, CDR2 FQNNGV. V shed 5 bases and J shed 0 bases, with 9 bases lying between them. In nucleotides, the CDR3 is TGTGCCAGCAGCCCCGGGAGTAGCACAGATACGCAGTATTTT. This codes for CASSPGSSTDTQYF.

This clonotype has only a few counts. The chain uses TRBV14 and TRBJ2-3; 8 nucleotides match TRBD2. The CDR3 runs 16 residues. Losses at the gene ends were 4 bases for V and 3 bases for J; bases not matched to a gene: 9. Per the germline V gene, CDR1 is SGHDN and CDR2 is FVKESK. Here the CDR3 DNA reads TGTGCCAGCAGCCTGATAGCGGGAATGGGGACAGATACGCAGTATTTT. Translation: CASSLIAGMGTDTQYF.

The chain recombines TRBV6-2 or TRBV6-3 with TRBJ2-1, with D hard to call. The CDR3 sequence is 12 residues long. CDR1 and CDR2 from the germline V gene are MNHEY and SVGEGT. Trimming took off 7 bases at V and 10 bases at J, with 14 bases between the two ends. This CDR3 is CASTKLLGEQFF. CDR3 nucleotide sequence: TGTGCCAGCACCAAACTCCTCGGGGAGCAGTTCTTC.

This clonotype was found a few times. J is TRBJ1-2 and V is TRBV12-3 or TRBV12-4; 7 bases agree with TRBD1. This CDR3 region has 15 residues. J was trimmed by 2 bases and V by 6 bases; bases with no gene match: 9. The chain's CDR3 is CASRTLVTGNYGYTF. Here the CDR3 DNA reads TGTGCCAGCAGGACACTTGTGACAGGGAACTATGGCTACACCTTC.

Only a few counts were recorded for this clonotype. The rearrangement joins TRBV6-5 to TRBJ1-6; possibly TRBD1 for D (5 bases). The CDR3 loop spans 16 amino acids. V lost 5 bases, J lost 7 bases, and 18 bases lay in between. Germline CDR1 MNHEY, CDR2 SVGAGI. The CDR3, as DNA: TGTGCCAGCAGTGCTCCTCCGGTGGGGGGGAATTCACCCCTCCACTTT. Translation: CASSAPPVGGNSPLHF.

This clonotype was observed at least ten times. This chain connects TRBV12-5 to TRBJ1-2, with D possibly TRBD1 on 5 matching bases. The V end lost 1 base, the J end lost 8 bases, and 20 bases lay between the germline ends. Germline V gives CDR1 LGHNT, CDR2 FRNRAP. The CDR3 is 16 residues long. CDR3 protein: CASGLAAHLKRGGYTF. DNA of the CDR3: TGTGCTAGTGGTTTGGCAGCCCATCTTAAAAGGGGCGGCTACACCTTC.

This clonotype was seen only a few times. V and J are TRBV19 and TRBJ1-5; 9 positions agree with TRBD1. Germline V gene sequence: CDR1 LNHDA, CDR2 SQIVND (reference sequence). Trimming removed 4 bases from V and 2 bases from J; junction bases left unmatched: 6. This CDR3 is 16 amino acids long. The CDR3, as DNA: TGTGCCAGTAGTACCACAGGGGGCTCTGGCAATCAGCCCCAGCATTTT. It specifies CASSTTGGSGNQPQHF.

This clonotype was seen a handful of times. V is TRBV3-1 and J is TRBJ1-5; D call uncertain. Trimming stripped 4 bases from V and 3 bases from J, with 16 bases between. Germline-derived CDR1 and CDR2 are LGHDT and YNNKEL (reference sequence). There are 16 residues in the CDR3. The CDR3 is CASSPNGPSDNQPQHF. DNA for the CDR3: TGTGCCAGCAGCCCGAACGGACCCAGTGACAATCAGCCCCAGCATTTT.

The chain links TRBV11-2 to TRBJ2-3, with 9 bases fitting TRBD2. The CDR3 is 15 residues long. V shed 5 bases and J 5 bases; nucleotides not matched to a gene: 8. In germline, CDR1 is SGHAT, CDR2 FQNNGV. The CDR3 DNA reads TGTGCCAGCAGCAAAGCTGGCGGGGGGGGAGATACGCAGTATTTT. This translates into CASSKAGGGGDTQYF.

This clonotype occurred many times. V usage is TRBV20-1 and J usage is TRBJ1-3; D is uncertain. With 1 base removed from V and 3 bases from J, the gap between germline ends came to 10 bases. The CDR3 is made up of 14 amino acids. CDR1 is DFQATT and CDR2 is SNEGSKA in the germline V gene (reference sequence). The CDR3 protein is CSARVEVGGNTIYF. DNA for the CDR3: TGCAGTGCTAGAGTGGAAGTCGGTGGAAACACCATATATTTT.

There are a few counts of this clonotype. The chain is built from TRBV29-1 and TRBJ2-1; no definite D call. The CDR3 runs to 9 residues. Trimming took 4 bases from V and 10 from J, leaving 5 bases between them. CDR1 and CDR2 (germline): SQVTM, ANQGSEA. In DNA, the CDR3 is TGCAGCGTTGGCCCGGAGCAGTTCTTC. Its translation: CSVGPEQFF.

The chain employs TRBV12-3 or TRBV12-4 and TRBJ2-3; TRBD1 aligns across 11 bases. The CDR3 runs 15 residues. With V trimmed by 5 bases and J by 3 bases, 4 bases remained unmatched. The chain's CDR3 is CASSGDRGATDTQYF. CDR3 DNA: TGTGCCAGCAGTGGGGACAGGGGGGCGACAGATACGCAGTATTTT.

This clonotype was recorded at least ten times. The chain uses TRBV20-1 and TRBJ1-2, with D unresolved. This CDR3 is built from 14 residues. V lost 6 bases and J 3 bases, leaving 17 bases between the germline ends. Germline-derived CDR1 and CDR2 are DFQATT and SNEGSKA (reference sequence). The CDR3 here is CSARRPLSDYGYTF. The CDR3 nucleotides are TGCAGTGCAAGGAGGCCGCTTAGTGACTATGGCTACACCTTC.

This chain links TRBV6-1 with TRBJ1-4; 9 bases align to TRBD1. After removal of 6 bases from V and 6 bases from J, the junction contained 8 bases not matched to a gene. This CDR3 is built from 15 residues. Germline CDR1 MNHNS, CDR2 SASEGT. CDR3 protein: CASRRPGQGYEKLFF. The DNA of the CDR3 is TGTGCCAGCAGACGCCCGGGACAGGGATATGAAAAACTGTTTTTT.

In this sample, this clonotype turned up a few times. The J gene is TRBJ2-7, the V gene TRBV21-1; TRBD2, the table's D call, lacks a check against the DNA. TRBV21-1 is an annotated pseudogene. CDR3 length: 12 amino acids. The CDR3: CASNSGPYEQYV. The CDR3 region has the DNA TGTGCCAGCAACTCGGGCCCTTACGAGCAGTACGTC.

This clonotype was found a few times. The rearrangement joins TRBV28 to TRBJ2-6; maybe TRBD1 (6 bases). CDR1 MDHEN and CDR2 SYDVKM come from the germline V gene. This CDR3 region has 15 residues. Trimming took 4 bases from V and 2 from J, leaving 9 bases between them. CDR3 sequence: CASSSRGTGANVLTF. The CDR3 DNA reads TGTGCCAGCAGTTCCAGGGGAACTGGGGCCAACGTCCTGACTTTC.